This T cell receptor beta chain emerged from a study of T cell responses to AZD1222 COVID-19 vaccine. Notes on the study in general: The study sampled repertoires only after the peak T cell response. Close to half of all spike-specific TCRs reportedly target regions of the variants that are unmutated. It was only a handful of AZD1222 recipients who were seropositive at baseline. Mostly white British, mostly female donors; authors suggested clonal diversity may be underestimated.

Only in-frame clones appear in the TCRdb table, and some are missing; sequencing was by immunoSEQ multiplex PCR. The sample lists about 84,000 clones, approximately 85% seen once, with 8% to 13% in the top ten. As for this clone: Antigen unknown.

The sequencing used peripheral blood, collected 28 days after the second AZD1222 dose. The TCR sequence derives from an adult who received the AZD1222 COVID-19 vaccine.

In nucleotides, the CDR3 is TGTGCCAGCAGCTCGGATGGAGAGACCAATGAGCAGTTCTTC. Its translation is CASSSDGETNEQFF. The rearrangement uses TRBV6-2 or TRBV6-3 and TRBJ2-1; D not certain. The CDR3 runs to 14 residues. The V and J ends lost 6 bases and 6 bases respectively, with 15 bases between them. Germline assignment: CDR1 MNHEY and CDR2 SVGEGT.